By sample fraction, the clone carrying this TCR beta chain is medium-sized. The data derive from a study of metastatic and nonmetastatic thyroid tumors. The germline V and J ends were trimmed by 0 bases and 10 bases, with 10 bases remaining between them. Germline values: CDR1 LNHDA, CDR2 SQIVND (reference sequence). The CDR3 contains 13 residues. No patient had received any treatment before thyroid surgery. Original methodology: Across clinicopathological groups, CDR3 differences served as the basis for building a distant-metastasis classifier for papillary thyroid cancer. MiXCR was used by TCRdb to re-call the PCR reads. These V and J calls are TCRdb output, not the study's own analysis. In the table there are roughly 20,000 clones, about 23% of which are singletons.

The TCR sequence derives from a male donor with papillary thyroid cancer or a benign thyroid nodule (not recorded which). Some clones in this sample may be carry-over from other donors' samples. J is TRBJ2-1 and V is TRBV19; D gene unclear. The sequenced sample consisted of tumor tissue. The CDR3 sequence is CASSIDHYWEQFF. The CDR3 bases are TGTGCCAGTAGTATAGATCACTACTGGGAGCAGTTCTTC.